The TCR beta chain under discussion was sequenced for a study of CD8+CD57+ T cells in acquired aplastic anemia. This clonotype was recorded many times. Those patients picked for sequencing had displayed CD8+CD57+ cell expansion on flow cytometry. The CDR3 spans 15 residues. Germline V gene lookup returns CDR1 KGHDR and CDR2 SFDVKD. J was trimmed by 5 bases and V by 2 bases; bases with no gene match: 3. TCR beta VDJ combinations and CDR3 sequences were profiled from genomic DNA. TCRdb re-analysed the reads in MiXCR, keeping a single row per CDR3 protein. Among around 150,000 distinct CDR3 sequences listed, under 55% were seen once.

Material for sequencing was sorted CD4+, CD8+, or CD8+CD57+ T cells (not recorded which) from PBMCs. V is TRBV24-1 and J is TRBJ2-1, with 9 bases identical to TRBD2. The receptor's source is a human donor with aplastic anemia. The CDR3 sequence: CATSDSPSGNNEQFF. CDR3 nucleotides: TGTGCCACCAGTGATTCCCCTAGCGGGAACAATGAGCAGTTCTTC.